This TCR beta chain was recovered during a study of cytomegalovirus exposure and HLA in healthy donors. Study background: In an earlier analysis, almost 120 million unique TCR beta sequences were found from approximately 190 million T cells.

Study results and caveats: According to reports, the classifier identified cytomegalovirus status with high specificity and sensitivity. For TCR beta chains, V- and J-gene trimming was later linked to a missense DCLRE1C variant.

Vbeta (60) and Jbeta (13) primers were used in the PCR. Method: immunoSEQ multiplex PCR; TCRdb's copy keeps in-frame clones and lacks some. Seen here are 150,000 to 200,000 clones, roughly 80% observed once, and the top ten hold about 7%. Germline V gene data show CDR1 as MGHRA and CDR2 as YSYEKL. The CDR3 runs 16 residues. Trimming at V came to 3 bases and at J to 0 bases, leaving 5 bases not matched to a gene. About this clone itself: Its cognate antigen is unknown.

Sequencing used PBMCs. The chain recombines TRBV4-1 with TRBJ2-4, with 7 bases identical to TRBD2. The receptor was isolated from a man aged 25-45 years in good health and CMV-seropositive. The DNA for the CDR3 is TGCGCCAGCAGCCACGGGGGAGGGATAGCCAAAAACATTCAGTACTTC. Its protein is CASSHGGGIAKNIQYF.